A single sample is the source of the 2 T cell receptor beta chains below, sequenced in a study of OX40 agonist ivuxolimab in advanced cancers. Measured with immunoSEQ multiplex PCR; TCRdb has only the in-frame clones, and not every one. This sample has 25,000 to 35,000 clones, with 65% to 80% found just once. The sample here was CD4+ or CD8+ T cells sorted from blood, taken in a trial of the OX40 agonist ivuxolimab. Receptors originate from an adult with an advanced solid tumor such as melanoma, head and neck, liver or kidney cancer.

On this clone itself: Relative to the germline gene, one junction end is altered; a read error may explain this. This chain connects TRBV28 to TRBJ2-2; D remains ambiguous. The germline CDR1 and CDR2 sequences are MDHEN and SYDVKM. The CDR3 contains 13 residues. The CDR3 sequence is CASSLTVTWELFF. The CDR3 nucleotides are TGTGCCAGCAGTTTAACGGTCACCTGGGAGCTGTTTTTT.

The chain has TRBV5-6 and TRBJ2-1, with no clear D. CDR1 SGHDT and CDR2 YYEEEE come from the germline V gene. Trimming took 0 bases from V and 4 from J, leaving 8 bases between them. This CDR3 contains 14 residues. The CDR3 is CASSLVTGYNEQFF. CDR3 nucleotides: TGTGCCAGCAGCTTGGTCACGGGTTACAATGAGCAGTTCTTC.